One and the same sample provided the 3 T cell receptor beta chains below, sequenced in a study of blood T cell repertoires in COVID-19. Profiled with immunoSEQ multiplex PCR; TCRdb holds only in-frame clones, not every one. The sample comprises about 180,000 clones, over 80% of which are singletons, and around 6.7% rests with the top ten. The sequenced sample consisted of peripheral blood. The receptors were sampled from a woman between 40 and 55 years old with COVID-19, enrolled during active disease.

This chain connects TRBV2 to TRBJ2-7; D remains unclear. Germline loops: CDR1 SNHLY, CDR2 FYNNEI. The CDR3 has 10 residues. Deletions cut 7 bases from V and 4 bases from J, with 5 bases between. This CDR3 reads CASMSYEQYF. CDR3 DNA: TGTGCCAGCATGAGTTACGAGCAGTACTTC. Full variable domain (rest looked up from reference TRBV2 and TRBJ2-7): EPEVTQTPSHQVTQMGQEVILRCVPISNHLYFYWYRQILGQKVEFLVSFYNNEISEKSEIFDDQFSVERPDGSNFTLKIRSTKLEDSAMYFCASMSYEQYFGPGTRLTVT.

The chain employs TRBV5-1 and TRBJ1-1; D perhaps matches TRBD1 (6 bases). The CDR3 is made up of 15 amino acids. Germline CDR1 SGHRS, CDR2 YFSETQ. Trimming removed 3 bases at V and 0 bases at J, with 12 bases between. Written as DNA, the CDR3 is TGCGCCAGCAGCTCCCGGACAGCAATGAACACTGAAGCTTTCTTT. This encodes CASSSRTAMNTEAFF.

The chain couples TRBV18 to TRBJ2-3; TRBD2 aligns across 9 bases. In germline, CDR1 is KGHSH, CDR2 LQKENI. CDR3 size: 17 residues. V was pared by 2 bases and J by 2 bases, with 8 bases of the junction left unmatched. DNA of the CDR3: TGTGCCAGCTCACCAGCCGGGCTAGCGGGAAACACAGATACGCAGTATTTT. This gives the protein CASSPAGLAGNTDTQYF.